This T cell receptor (beta chain) was obtained from a study of blood T cells in healthy people across ages. A sample-barcoded 5' primer and a J-beta primer mix were used in a second PCR of about 7 to 12 cycles. Each cDNA molecule, via a template-switch adaptor with 12 random nucleotides, was tagged. From the 5' RACE reads, TCRdb called clonotypes with MiXCR, one entry per CDR3 protein. The profile covers 450,000 to 700,000 distinct CDR3 sequences, with 27% appearing a single time and around a sixth taken by the ten largest. As for this clonotype: Its target is unknown.

General study findings and limits: Bulk PBMC profiling left naive and antigen-experienced comparisons inconclusive. Older individuals had lower TCR beta diversity per million T cells (the decline was roughly linear). TCR beta diversity was tightly associated with the proportion of naive T cells.

Trimming took off 3 bases at V and 0 bases at J, with 8 bases between the two ends. Germline CDR1 and CDR2: SEHNR and FQNEAQ (reference sequence). CDR3 length: 14 amino acids. The origin of this receptor is a woman aged 70-85 years in good health. Input material: blood. The chain joins TRBV7-9 to TRBJ1-2; D is ambiguous. CDR3 amino acids: CASSFLGANYGYTF. The CDR3 DNA reads as TGTGCCAGCAGCTTCTTGGGCGCTAACTATGGCTACACCTTC.